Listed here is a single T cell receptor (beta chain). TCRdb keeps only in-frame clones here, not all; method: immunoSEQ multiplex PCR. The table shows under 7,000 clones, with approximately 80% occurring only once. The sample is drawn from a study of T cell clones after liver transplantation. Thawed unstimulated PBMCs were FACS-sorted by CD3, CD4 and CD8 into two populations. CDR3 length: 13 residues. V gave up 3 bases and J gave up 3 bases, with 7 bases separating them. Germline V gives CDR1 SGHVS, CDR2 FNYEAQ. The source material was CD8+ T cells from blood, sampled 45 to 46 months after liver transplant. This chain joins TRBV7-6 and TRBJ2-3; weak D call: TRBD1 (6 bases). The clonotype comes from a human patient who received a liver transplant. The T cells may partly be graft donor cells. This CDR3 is CASSFTGTDTQYF. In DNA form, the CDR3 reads TGTGCCAGCAGCTTTACAGGGACAGATACGCAGTATTTT.